This T cell receptor beta chain was found in a study of T-cell reconstitution after alpha-beta-depleted transplantation in children. Findings and caveats of the study: The main origin of T-cell counts and diversity one year after transplant was newly produced T cells. Recipient T cells and thymic progenitors that survived gave rise to the high TCRbeta diversity observed at day 60 in some patients.

This clonotype has ten or more counts. Its antigen is unidentified. The length of the CDR3 is 11 residues. Germline assignment: CDR1 SGHDT and CDR2 YYEEEE. V dropped 4 bases and J dropped 6 bases, with 5 bases sitting between them. The library targeted TCRbeta and was prepared with unique molecular identifiers. TCRdb re-derived calls from the PCR reads in MiXCR, one entry per CDR3 protein. The top ten clones hold about 7.2% of a sample with about 17,000 distinct CDR3 sequences, roughly 5.3% of them seen once. V usage is TRBV5-6 and J usage is TRBJ2-1; D not resolved. The clonotype originates from a boy aged 10-17 years with acute lymphoblastic leukemia, due to receive a stem cell transplant. The material sequenced was PBMCs, taken before TCRalphabeta/CD19-depleted stem cell transplant. The CDR3, as DNA: TGTGCCAGCAGCACAAGCAATGAGCAGTTCTTC. Residues: CASSTSNEQFF.